The rows below give T cell receptor beta chains drawn from one sample of a study of long-term antiretroviral therapy in people with HIV. Clones were read by immunoSEQ multiplex PCR, and TCRdb kept only the in-frame ones, dropping some. The profile shows fewer than 35,000 clones, about 85% of them singletons. The sample in question was unsorted PBMCs, obtained 3 years after starting antiretroviral therapy. These TCRs come from a man aged 35 to 55 with HIV. Both conserved end residues are part of each CDR3. D genes are given only for firm matches. A clone size is listed for some rows: how often the clone was seen (once, few, many), or a class if it is expanded.

v_gene	d_gene	abundance	j_gene	CDR3aa	CDR3nt
TRBV19	.	.	TRBJ1-1	CASKGSTEAFF	TGTGCCAGTAAGGGGAGCACTGAAGCTTTCTTT
TRBV5-1	.	.	TRBJ1-1	CASSLILNTEAFF	TGCGCCAGCAGCTTGATTCTTAACACTGAAGCTTTCTTT
TRBV6-1	TRBD1	.	TRBJ1-6	CASSVTGGRANSPLHF	TGTGCCAGCAGTGTGACAGGGGGACGAGCGAATTCACCCCTCCACTTT
TRBV9	.	.	TRBJ1-5	CASSVVVGREDQPQHF	TGTGCCAGCAGCGTAGTGGTGGGCAGGGAGGATCAGCCCCAGCATTTT
TRBV7-6	.	.	TRBJ2-3	CASSARGRGQTDTQYF	TGTGCCAGCAGCGCGCGAGGGAGGGGGCAGACAGATACGCAGTATTTT
TRBV6-1	.	.	TRBJ1-5	CASSEAGVSNQPQHF	TGTGCCAGCAGTGAAGCCGGGGTCAGCAATCAGCCCCAGCATTTT
TRBV18	.	.	TRBJ1-1	CASRGVSTEAFF	TGTGCCAGCCGGGGGGTGTCCACTGAAGCTTTCTTT
TRBV5-8	TRBD1	.	TRBJ2-5	CASSLHRTGGGKTQYF	TGTGCCAGCAGCTTGCACAGGACAGGGGGTGGGAAGACCCAGTACTTC
TRBV10-3	.	medium-sized	TRBJ2-7	CAISDFEDGSYEQYF	TGTGCCATCAGTGATTTTGAGGACGGGTCCTACGAGCAGTACTTC
TRBV7-9	TRBD2	.	TRBJ2-1	CASSAGLATYNEQFF	TGTGCCAGCAGCGCGGGACTAGCGACCTACAATGAGCAGTTCTTC
TRBV6-5	.	.	TRBJ1-1	CASSLGAGNTEAFF	TGTGCCAGCAGTCTCGGGGCCGGGAACACTGAAGCTTTCTTT
TRBV7-2	TRBD1	.	TRBJ1-3	CASSIRDRGPQTIYF	TGTGCCAGCAGCATCCGGGACAGGGGGCCTCAAACCATATATTTT
TRBV30	.	.	TRBJ1-1	CAWSVLGPANTEAFF	TGTGCCTGGAGTGTACTGGGACCGGCGAACACTGAAGCTTTCTTT
TRBV28	.	.	TRBJ1-5	CASSFQYSNQPQHF	TGTGCCAGCAGTTTCCAGTATAGCAATCAGCCCCAGCATTTT
TRBV29-1	.	.	TRBJ1-1	CSAETPQEGKDEAFF	TGCAGCGCTGAGACCCCTCAGGAAGGTAAGGATGAAGCTTTCTTT
TRBV5-1	.	once	TRBJ2-1	CASSLADFNEQFF	TGCGCCAGCAGCTTGGCGGACTTTAATGAGCAGTTCTTC
TRBV4-1	TRBD1	.	TRBJ1-5	CASSQDLFGTGEQPQHF	TGCGCCAGCAGCCAAGATTTGTTCGGGACAGGGGAACAGCCCCAGCATTTT
TRBV6-5	.	.	TRBJ1-1	CASRGRQWNTEAFF	TGTGCCAGCAGGGGCCGACAGTGGAACACTGAAGCTTTCTTT
TRBV6-1	.	.	TRBJ1-5	CASTKDKIYQPQHF	TGTGCCAGCACTAAGGACAAAATCTATCAGCCCCAGCATTTT
TRBV28	.	.	TRBJ2-2	CASSQPLAGELFF	TGTGCCAGCAGTCAGCCTTTGGCCGGGGAGCTGTTTTTT
TRBV12-5	TRBD1	.	TRBJ1-4	CASGLTGGGRSRGEKLFF	TGTGCTAGTGGTTTGACAGGGGGCGGACGCTCCCGGGGTGAAAAACTGTTTTTT
TRBV29-1	.	.	TRBJ2-3	CSAVLWTKADTQYF	TGCAGCGCGGTTCTCTGGACCAAGGCAGATACGCAGTATTTT
TRBV25-1	.	.	TRBJ2-7	CASSEVNWQGTYEQYF	TGTGCCAGCAGTGAAGTGAACTGGCAGGGGACCTACGAGCAGTACTTC
TRBV9	TRBD2	.	TRBJ2-7	CASSVSGGSSYEQYF	TGTGCCAGCAGCGTATCTGGCGGGAGTAGCTACGAGCAGTACTTC
TRBV5-1	.	.	TRBJ2-7	CASSLGHNYEQYF	TGCGCCAGCAGCTTGGGACACAACTACGAGCAGTACTTC
TRBV7-2	TRBD1	.	TRBJ2-2	CASSRRGQGRIGELFF	TGTGCCAGCAGCCGGAGGGGACAGGGTCGAATCGGGGAGCTGTTTTTT
TRBV10-3	.	.	TRBJ2-3	CAISESRDWATDTQYF	TGTGCCATCAGTGAGTCGAGGGATTGGGCCACAGATACGCAGTATTTT
TRBV19	.	.	TRBJ1-4	CASSGRTATNEKLFF	TGTGCCAGTAGTGGAAGGACCGCAACTAATGAAAAACTGTTTTTT
TRBV4-2	.	.	TRBJ1-3	CASSQEIGGGGNTIYF	TGTGCCAGCAGCCAAGAAATTGGGGGAGGTGGAAACACCATATATTTT
TRBV6-5	.	.	TRBJ1-1	CASSYSKKTPEAFF	TGTGCCAGCAGTTACTCGAAGAAAACCCCTGAAGCTTTCTTT
TRBV2	.	.	TRBJ2-4	CASSPRFQGQNIQYF	TGTGCCAGCAGCCCTAGGTTTCAGGGCCAAAACATTCAGTACTTC
TRBV6-5	.	.	TRBJ1-1	CASSRDRNPTEAFF	TGTGCCAGCAGTCGCGACAGGAACCCCACTGAAGCTTTCTTT
TRBV5-1	TRBD1	.	TRBJ2-3	CASSLSAQGADTQYF	TGCGCCAGCAGCTTGTCGGCACAGGGGGCAGATACGCAGTATTTT
TRBV5-1	.	.	TRBJ2-7	CASSFTSSPSGQYLFYEQYF	TGCGCCAGCAGCTTTACATCTTCCCCCTCGGGGCAGTATCTTTTCTACGAGCAGTACTTC
TRBV18	TRBD1	few	TRBJ1-6	CASSPQGADSPLHF	TGTGCCAGCTCACCACAGGGGGCGGATTCACCCCTCCACTTT
TRBV19	TRBD2	.	TRBJ2-1	CASSRSGTSDNNEQFF	TGTGCCAGTAGTCGTTCCGGGACTAGCGATAACAATGAGCAGTTCTTC
TRBV19	TRBD1	.	TRBJ1-1	CASSSGRDRDTEAFF	TGTGCCAGTAGCTCGGGCCGAGACAGGGACACTGAAGCTTTCTTT
TRBV6-1	.	.	TRBJ1-6	CASSEVRTGSPLHF	TGTGCCAGCAGTGAAGTCCGCACAGGTTCACCCCTCCACTTT
TRBV19	TRBD2	few	TRBJ2-7	CASKNSGTSGNEQYF	TGTGCCAGCAAAAACTCCGGGACTAGCGGGAACGAGCAGTACTTC
TRBV5-4	.	.	TRBJ2-1	CASSLHVRDSYNEQFF	TGTGCCAGCAGCTTGCACGTCAGAGACTCCTACAATGAGCAGTTCTTC
TRBV7-8	.	.	TRBJ2-3	CASSSQGRTDTQYF	TGTGCCAGCAGCTCCCAGGGGCGCACAGATACGCAGTATTTT
TRBV10-3	TRBD2	.	TRBJ2-1	CAISEPTSGSGDEQFF	TGTGCCATCAGTGAACCGACTAGCGGGAGTGGGGATGAGCAGTTCTTC
TRBV30	.	.	TRBJ1-1	CAWSPDSFANTEAFF	TGTGCCTGGAGCCCAGACAGTTTCGCGAACACTGAAGCTTTCTTT
TRBV7-8	TRBD1	.	TRBJ2-7	CASSLQPPGQGAYEQYF	TGTGCCAGCAGCTTACAGCCCCCGGGACAGGGGGCATACGAGCAGTACTTC
TRBV2	.	.	TRBJ2-3	CASSEETDATDTQYF	TGTGCCAGCAGTGAAGAGACAGACGCCACAGATACGCAGTATTTT
TRBV9	.	.	TRBJ1-1	CASSVGGQVTEAFF	TGTGCCAGCAGCGTAGGGGGGCAGGTCACTGAAGCTTTCTTT
TRBV6-6	.	.	TRBJ2-7	CASSYLVGRSYEQYF	TGTGCCAGCAGTTACTTGGTGGGTCGGTCCTACGAGCAGTACTTC
TRBV5-1	TRBD1	.	TRBJ2-3	CASSTTDRGRQADTQYF	TGCGCCAGCAGCACAACCGACAGGGGACGCCAGGCTGATACGCAGTATTTT
TRBV29-1	.	.	TRBJ2-7	CSVVTRRPYEQYF	TGCAGCGTTGTCACCAGGCGCCCCTACGAGCAGTACTTC
TRBV19	TRBD1	.	TRBJ2-4	CASSIGQGRNIQYF	TGTGCCAGTAGTATAGGACAGGGTCGGAACATTCAGTACTTC